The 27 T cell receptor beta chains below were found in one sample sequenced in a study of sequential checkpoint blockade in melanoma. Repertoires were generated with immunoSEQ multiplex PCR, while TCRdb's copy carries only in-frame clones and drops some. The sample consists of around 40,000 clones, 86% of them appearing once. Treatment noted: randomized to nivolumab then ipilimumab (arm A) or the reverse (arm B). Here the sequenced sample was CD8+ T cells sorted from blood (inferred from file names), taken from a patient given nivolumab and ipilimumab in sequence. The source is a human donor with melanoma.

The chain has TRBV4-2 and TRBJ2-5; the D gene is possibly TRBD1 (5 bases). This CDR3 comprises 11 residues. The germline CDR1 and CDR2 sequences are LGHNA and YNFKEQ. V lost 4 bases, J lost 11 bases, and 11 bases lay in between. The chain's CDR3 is CASSLSTEQYF. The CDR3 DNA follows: TGTGCCAGCAGCCTTTCGACAGAGCAGTACTTC.

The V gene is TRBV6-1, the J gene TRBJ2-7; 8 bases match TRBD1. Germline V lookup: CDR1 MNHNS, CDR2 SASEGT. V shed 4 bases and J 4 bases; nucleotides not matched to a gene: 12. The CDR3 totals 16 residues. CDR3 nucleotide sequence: TGTGCCAGCAGTGGAACAGGGGGGCCCCCTAAATACGAGCAGTACGTC. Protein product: CASSGTGGPPKYEQYV.

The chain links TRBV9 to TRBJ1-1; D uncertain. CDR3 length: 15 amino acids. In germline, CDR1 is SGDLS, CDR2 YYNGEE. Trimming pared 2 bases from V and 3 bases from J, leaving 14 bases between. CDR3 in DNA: TGTGCCAGCAGCGTCGAAGAGGCCCCGGACACTGAAGCTTTCTTT. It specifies CASSVEEAPDTEAFF.

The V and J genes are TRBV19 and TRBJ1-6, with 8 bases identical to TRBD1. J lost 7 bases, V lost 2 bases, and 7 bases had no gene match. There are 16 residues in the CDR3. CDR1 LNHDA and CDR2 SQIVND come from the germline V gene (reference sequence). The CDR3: CASSIYGQGGNSPLHF. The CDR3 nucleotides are TGTGCCAGTAGTATATATGGACAGGGAGGCAATTCACCCCTCCACTTT.

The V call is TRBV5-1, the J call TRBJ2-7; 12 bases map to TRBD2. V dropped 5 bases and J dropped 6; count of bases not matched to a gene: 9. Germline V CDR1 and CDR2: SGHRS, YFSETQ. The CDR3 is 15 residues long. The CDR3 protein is CASRPGLAGTSEQYF. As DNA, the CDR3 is TGCGCCAGCAGGCCAGGACTAGCGGGAACTAGCGAGCAGTACTTC.

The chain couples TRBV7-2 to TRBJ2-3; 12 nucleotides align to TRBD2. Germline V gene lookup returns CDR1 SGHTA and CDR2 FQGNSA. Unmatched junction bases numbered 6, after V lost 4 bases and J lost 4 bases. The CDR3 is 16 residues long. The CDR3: CASSSRTSGKADTQYF. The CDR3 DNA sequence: TGTGCCAGCAGCTCAAGGACTAGCGGGAAGGCAGATACGCAGTATTTT.

As DNA, the CDR3 is TGTGCCAGCAGTGAAGCGCTCCTCTACTACGAGCAGTACGTC. The encoded protein is CASSEALLYYEQYV. This chain joins TRBV2 and TRBJ2-7; D remains unclear. Per the germline V gene, CDR1 is SNHLY and CDR2 is FYNNEI. The CDR3 is 14 amino acids. V was cut by 0 bases and J by 3 bases, with 9 bases left in between.

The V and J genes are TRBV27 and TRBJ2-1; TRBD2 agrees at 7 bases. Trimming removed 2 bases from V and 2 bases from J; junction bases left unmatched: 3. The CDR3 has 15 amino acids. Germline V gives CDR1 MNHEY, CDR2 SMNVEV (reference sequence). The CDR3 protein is CASSLVLAAYNEQFF. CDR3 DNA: TGTGCCAGCAGTTTAGTGCTAGCGGCCTACAATGAGCAGTTCTTC.

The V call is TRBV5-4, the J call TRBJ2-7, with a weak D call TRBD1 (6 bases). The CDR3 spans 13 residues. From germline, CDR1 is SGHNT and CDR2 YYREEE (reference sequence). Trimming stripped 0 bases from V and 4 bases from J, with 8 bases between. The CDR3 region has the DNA TGTGCCAGCAGCTTGGAACAGGGATACGAGCAGTACTTC. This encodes CASSLEQGYEQYF.

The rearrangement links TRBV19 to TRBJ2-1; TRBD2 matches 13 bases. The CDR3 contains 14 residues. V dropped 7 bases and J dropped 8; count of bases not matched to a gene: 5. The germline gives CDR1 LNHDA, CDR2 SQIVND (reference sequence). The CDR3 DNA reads TGTGCCAGTACCCGGACTAGCGGGAGCTATGAGCAGTTCTTC. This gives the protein CASTRTSGSYEQFF.

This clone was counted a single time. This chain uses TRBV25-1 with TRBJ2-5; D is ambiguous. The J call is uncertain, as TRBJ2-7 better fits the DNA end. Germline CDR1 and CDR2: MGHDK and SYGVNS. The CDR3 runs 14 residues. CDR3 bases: TGTGCCAGCAGTGAATGGGCTGGATCCTACGAGCAGTACTTC. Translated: CASSEWAGSYEQYF.

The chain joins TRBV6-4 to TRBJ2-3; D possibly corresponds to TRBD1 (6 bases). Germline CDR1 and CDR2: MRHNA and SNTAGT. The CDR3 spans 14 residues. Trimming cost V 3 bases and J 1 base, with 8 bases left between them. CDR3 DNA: TGTGCCAGCAGTGAGGCAGGGGGCACAGATACGCAGTATTTT. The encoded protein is CASSEAGGTDTQYF.

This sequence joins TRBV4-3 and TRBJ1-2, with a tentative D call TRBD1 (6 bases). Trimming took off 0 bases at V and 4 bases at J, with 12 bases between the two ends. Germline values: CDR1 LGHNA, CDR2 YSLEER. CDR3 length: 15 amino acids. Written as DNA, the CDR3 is TGCGCCAGCAGCCAAGATCGGCGGGGGCTCTATGGCTACACCTTC. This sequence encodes CASSQDRRGLYGYTF.

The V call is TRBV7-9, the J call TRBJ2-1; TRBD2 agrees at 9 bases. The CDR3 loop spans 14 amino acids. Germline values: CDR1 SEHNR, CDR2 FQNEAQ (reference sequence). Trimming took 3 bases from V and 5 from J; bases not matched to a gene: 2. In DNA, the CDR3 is TGTGCCAGCAGCTTCCTAGCGGGAAACAATGAGCAGTTCTTC. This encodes CASSFLAGNNEQFF.

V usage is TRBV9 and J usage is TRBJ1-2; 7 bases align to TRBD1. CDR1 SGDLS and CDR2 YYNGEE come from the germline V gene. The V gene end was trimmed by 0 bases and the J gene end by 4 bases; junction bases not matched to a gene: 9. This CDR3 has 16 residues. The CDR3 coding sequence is TGTGCCAGCAGCGTAGAGGGGGAGCCAGGGGGCTATGGCTACACCTTC. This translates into CASSVEGEPGGYGYTF.

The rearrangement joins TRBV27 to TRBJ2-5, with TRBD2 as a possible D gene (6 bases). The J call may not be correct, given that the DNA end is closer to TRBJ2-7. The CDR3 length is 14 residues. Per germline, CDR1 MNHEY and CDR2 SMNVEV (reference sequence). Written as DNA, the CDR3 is TGTGCCAGCAGTCCCACAGCGGGCCTCTACGAGCAGTACTTC. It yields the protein CASSPTAGLYEQYF.

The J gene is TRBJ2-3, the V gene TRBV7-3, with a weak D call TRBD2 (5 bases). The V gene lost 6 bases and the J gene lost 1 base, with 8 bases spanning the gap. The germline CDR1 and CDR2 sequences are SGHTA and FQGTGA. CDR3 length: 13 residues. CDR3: CASSFGGTDTQYF. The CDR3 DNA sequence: TGTGCCAGCAGTTTCGGGGGCACAGATACGCAGTATTTT.

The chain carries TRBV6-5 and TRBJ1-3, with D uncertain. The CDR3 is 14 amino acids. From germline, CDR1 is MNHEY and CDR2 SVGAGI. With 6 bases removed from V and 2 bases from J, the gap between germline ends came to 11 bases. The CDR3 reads CASSAQVTGNTIYF. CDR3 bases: TGTGCCAGCAGCGCGCAGGTTACTGGAAACACCATATATTTT.

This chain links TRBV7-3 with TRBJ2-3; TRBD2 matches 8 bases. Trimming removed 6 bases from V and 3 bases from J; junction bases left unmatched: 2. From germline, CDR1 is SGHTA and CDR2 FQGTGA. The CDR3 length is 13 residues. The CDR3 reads CASRAGGTDTQYF. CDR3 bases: TGTGCCAGCAGGGCGGGAGGAACAGATACGCAGTATTTT.

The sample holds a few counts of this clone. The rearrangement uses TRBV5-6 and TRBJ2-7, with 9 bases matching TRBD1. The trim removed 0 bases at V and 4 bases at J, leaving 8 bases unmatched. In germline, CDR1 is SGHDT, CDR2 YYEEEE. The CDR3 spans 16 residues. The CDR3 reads CASSLGVTGGAYEQYF. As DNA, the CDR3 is TGTGCCAGCAGCTTGGGGGTTACAGGGGGCGCGTACGAGCAGTACTTC.

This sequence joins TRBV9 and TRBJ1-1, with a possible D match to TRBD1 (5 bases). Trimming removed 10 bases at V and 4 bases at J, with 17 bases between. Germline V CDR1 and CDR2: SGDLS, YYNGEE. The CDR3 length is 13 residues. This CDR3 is CAGAVGTGTEAFF. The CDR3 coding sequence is TGTGCCGGAGCAGTTGGAACAGGCACTGAAGCTTTCTTT.

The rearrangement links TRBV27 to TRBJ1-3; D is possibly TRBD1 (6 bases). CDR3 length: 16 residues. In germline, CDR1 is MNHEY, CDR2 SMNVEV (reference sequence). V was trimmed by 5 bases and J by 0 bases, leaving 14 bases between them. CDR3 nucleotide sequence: TGTGCCAGCAGTCCACACGGGACAAACTCTGGAAACACCATATATTTT. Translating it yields CASSPHGTNSGNTIYF.

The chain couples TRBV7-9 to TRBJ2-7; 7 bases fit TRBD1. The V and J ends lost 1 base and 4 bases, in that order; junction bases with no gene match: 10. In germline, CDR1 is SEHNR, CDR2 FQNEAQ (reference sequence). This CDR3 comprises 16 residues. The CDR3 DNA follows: TGTGCCAGCAGCTTAGAATCCCAGGGGGTTACGTACGAGCAGTACTTC. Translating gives CASSLESQGVTYEQYF.

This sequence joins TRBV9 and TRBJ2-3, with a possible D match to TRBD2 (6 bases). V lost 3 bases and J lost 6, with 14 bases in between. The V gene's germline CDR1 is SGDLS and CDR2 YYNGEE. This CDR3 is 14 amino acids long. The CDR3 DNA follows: TGTGCCAGCAGCGCAACCGGAGGGCTTGATACGCAGTATTTT. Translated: CASSATGGLDTQYF.

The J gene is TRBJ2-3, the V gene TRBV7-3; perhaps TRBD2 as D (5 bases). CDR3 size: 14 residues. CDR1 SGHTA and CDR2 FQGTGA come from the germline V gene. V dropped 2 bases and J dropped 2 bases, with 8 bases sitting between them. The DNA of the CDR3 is TGTGCCAGCAGCTTATCCGGGGTCACAGATACGCAGTATTTT. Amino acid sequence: CASSLSGVTDTQYF.

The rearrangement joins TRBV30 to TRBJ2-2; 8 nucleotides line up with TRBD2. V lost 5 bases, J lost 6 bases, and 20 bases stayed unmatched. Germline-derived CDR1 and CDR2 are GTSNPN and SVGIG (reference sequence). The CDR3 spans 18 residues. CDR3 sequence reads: CAWGSRIPAGVTPGELFF. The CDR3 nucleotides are TGTGCCTGGGGATCCCGAATACCAGCGGGAGTAACCCCCGGGGAGCTGTTTTTT.

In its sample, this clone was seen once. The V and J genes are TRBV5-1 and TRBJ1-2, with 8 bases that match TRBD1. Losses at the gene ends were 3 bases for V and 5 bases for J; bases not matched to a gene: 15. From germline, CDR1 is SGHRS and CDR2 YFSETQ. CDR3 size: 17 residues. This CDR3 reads CASSYETGVKGMYGYTF. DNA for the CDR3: TGCGCCAGCAGCTACGAGACAGGGGTTAAGGGCATGTATGGCTACACCTTC.